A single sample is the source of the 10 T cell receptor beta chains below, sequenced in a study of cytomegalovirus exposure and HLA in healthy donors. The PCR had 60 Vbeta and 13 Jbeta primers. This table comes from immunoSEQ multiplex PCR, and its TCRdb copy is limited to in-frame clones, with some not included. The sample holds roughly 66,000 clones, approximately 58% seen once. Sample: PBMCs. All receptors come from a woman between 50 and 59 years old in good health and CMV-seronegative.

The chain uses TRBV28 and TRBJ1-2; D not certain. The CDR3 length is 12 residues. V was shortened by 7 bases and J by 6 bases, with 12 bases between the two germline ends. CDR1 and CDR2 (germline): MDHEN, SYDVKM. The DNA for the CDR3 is TGTGCCAGCACCTCCCCCCAGGATGGCTACACCTTC. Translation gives CASTSPQDGYTF.

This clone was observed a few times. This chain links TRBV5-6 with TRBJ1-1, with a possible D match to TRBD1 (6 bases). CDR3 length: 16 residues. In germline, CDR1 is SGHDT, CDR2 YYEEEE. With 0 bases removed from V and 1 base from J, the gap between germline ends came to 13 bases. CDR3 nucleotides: TGTGCCAGCAGCTTGGGAACGGGCAGGGGGAACACTGAAGCTTTCTTT. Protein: CASSLGTGRGNTEAFF. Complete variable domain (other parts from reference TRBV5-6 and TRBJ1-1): DAGVTQSPTHLIKTRGQQVTLRCSPKSGHDTVSWYQQALGQGPQFIFQYYEEEERQRGNFPDRFSGHQFPNYSSELNVNALLLGDSALYLCASSLGTGRGNTEAFFGQGTRLTVV.

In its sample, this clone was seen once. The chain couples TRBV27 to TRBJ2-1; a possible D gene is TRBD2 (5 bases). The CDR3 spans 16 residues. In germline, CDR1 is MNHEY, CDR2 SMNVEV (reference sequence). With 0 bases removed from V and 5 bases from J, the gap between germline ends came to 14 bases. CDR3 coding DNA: TGTGCCAGCAGTTTATCGACAAGCGGTTTCAACAATGAGCAGTTCTTC. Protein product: CASSLSTSGFNNEQFF.

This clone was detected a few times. CDR3 nucleotides: TGCAGCGCCGAGGACAGGGATAATGAAAAACTGTTTTTT. Its translation is CSAEDRDNEKLFF. The chain uses TRBV29-1 and TRBJ1-4, with 8 bases aligning to TRBD1. The CDR3 extends over 13 amino acids. Germline V gene data show CDR1 as SQVTM and CDR2 as ANQGSEA. Trimming removed 7 bases from V and 4 bases from J; junction bases left unmatched: 5.

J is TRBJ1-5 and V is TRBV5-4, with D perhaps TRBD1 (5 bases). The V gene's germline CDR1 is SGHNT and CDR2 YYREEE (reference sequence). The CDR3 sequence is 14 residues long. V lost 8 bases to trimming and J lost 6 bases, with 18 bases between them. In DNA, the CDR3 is TGTGCCAGATACAGGCAAGTTAGAGGTCAGCCCCAGCATTTT. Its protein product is CARYRQVRGQPQHF.

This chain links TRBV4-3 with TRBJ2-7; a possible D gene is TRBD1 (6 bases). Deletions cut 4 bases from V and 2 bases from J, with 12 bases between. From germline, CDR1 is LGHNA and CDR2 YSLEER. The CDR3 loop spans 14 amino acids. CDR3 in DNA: TGCGCCAGCAGCCCGGGGACAAGGACCTACGAGCAGTACTTC. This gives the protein CASSPGTRTYEQYF.

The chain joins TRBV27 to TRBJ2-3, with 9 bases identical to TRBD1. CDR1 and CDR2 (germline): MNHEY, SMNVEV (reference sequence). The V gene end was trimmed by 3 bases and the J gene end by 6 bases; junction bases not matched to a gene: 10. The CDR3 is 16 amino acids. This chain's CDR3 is CASSFLGQGKGDTQYF. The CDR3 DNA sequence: TGTGCCAGCAGTTTCCTAGGACAGGGGAAGGGGGATACGCAGTATTTT.

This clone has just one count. Here the CDR3 DNA reads TGTGCCAGCAGCTTGGGGTCAGGCTCCTATGGCTACACCTTC. This gives the protein CASSLGSGSYGYTF. The V call is TRBV5-6, the J call TRBJ1-2; D remains unclear. There are 14 residues in the CDR3. CDR1 SGHDT and CDR2 YYEEEE come from the germline V gene. Trimming cost V 0 bases and J 4 bases, with 10 bases left between them.

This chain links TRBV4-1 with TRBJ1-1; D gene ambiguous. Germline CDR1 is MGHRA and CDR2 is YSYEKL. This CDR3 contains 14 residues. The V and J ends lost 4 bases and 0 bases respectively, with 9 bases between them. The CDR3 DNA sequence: TGCGCCAGCAGCCTTCAGGCTTTGAACACTGAAGCTTTCTTT. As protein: CASSLQALNTEAFF.

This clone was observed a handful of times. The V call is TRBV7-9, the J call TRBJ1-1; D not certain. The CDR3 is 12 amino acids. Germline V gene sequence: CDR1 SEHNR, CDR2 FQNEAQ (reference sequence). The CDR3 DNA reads TGTTCCATTAGAAACTCGAACACTGAAGCTTTCTTT. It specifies CSIRNSNTEAFF.